This record looks at one T cell receptor (beta chain) sequence and its context. Its antigen is unidentified. From blood CD8+ and CD4+ T cells, the TCR beta chain was sequenced. Negative isolation yielded the CD8+ and CD4+ T cells, while FACS enriched the TEMRA cells. This sample was included in a study of CD8 T cells in Susac syndrome. Study-wide points: It was acknowledged by the study that relatively few individuals were included in its TCR sequencing and HLA analysis.

The germline V gene has CDR1 SGHKS and CDR2 YYEKEE (reference sequence). Trimming stripped 4 bases from V and 6 bases from J, with 16 bases between. The CDR3 is made up of 14 amino acids. The authors reverse transcribed roughly 0.5 to 1 ug RNA with random hexamers. TCRdb analysed the immunoSEQ multiplex PCR reads with MiXCR anew, one entry per CDR3 protein. The sample includes about 440,000 distinct CDR3 sequences, 75% to 90% of them seen just once. This chain joins TRBV5-5 and TRBJ1-1; D gene uncertain. Sequenced sample: CD8+ T cells from PBMCs. This clonotype was sampled from a human donor with multiple sclerosis. The CDR3 coding sequence is TGTGCCAGCAGCCCCTGGGCCGGGTGGGCTGAAGCTTTCTTT. This translates into CASSPWAGWAEAFF.